One sample yielded the 5 T cell receptor beta chains listed below, sequenced in a study of patients and donors after allogeneic stem cell transplantation. One entry per CDR3 protein results from TCRdb running MiXCR on the RT-PCR reads. The table includes 16,000 or so distinct CDR3 sequences, roughly a quarter detected once. The sample taken for sequencing was blood, either unsorted or a sorted T cell fraction (not recorded which). These receptors were obtained from a human donor who was either an allogeneic HSCT recipient or a stem cell or donor lymphocyte infusion donor (not recorded which). It is not recorded whose cells these are; they may come from a transplant donor.

This chain connects TRBV2 to TRBJ1-1, with 9 bases lining up with TRBD1. The CDR3 has 12 residues. Germline CDR1 reads SNHLY; CDR2 reads FYNNEI. The J segment lost 11 bases and the V segment lost 5 bases, leaving 6 bases of the junction unmatched. The chain's CDR3 is CASSYRGLTAFF. CDR3 bases: TGTGCCAGCAGTTACAGGGGGCTGACGGCTTTCTTT.

This clonotype was seen a handful of times. The chain employs TRBV28 and TRBJ1-1; maybe TRBD1 (5 bases). The V gene lost 6 bases and the J gene lost 8 bases, with 16 bases spanning the gap. The CDR3 is 13 residues long. CDR1 and CDR2 from the germline V gene are MDHEN and SYDVKM. In DNA, the CDR3 is TGTGCCAGCAGAACGGGACGACCGTCCGAAGCTTTCTTT. It translates to CASRTGRPSEAFF.

The chain couples TRBV5-1 to TRBJ1-5, with D maybe TRBD1 (5 bases). The CDR3 runs to 15 residues. V lost 4 bases, J lost 0 bases, and 11 bases lay in between. CDR1 is SGHRS and CDR2 is YFSETQ in the germline V gene. CDR3 sequence (DNA): TGCGCCAGCAGCAACAAACAGGATAGCAATCAGCCCCAGCATTTT. This gives the protein CASSNKQDSNQPQHF.

A few counts support this clonotype. The chain has TRBV7-8 and TRBJ1-3, with TRBD1 identical over 7 bases. CDR3 size: 18 residues. V dropped 0 bases and J dropped 0; count of bases not matched to a gene: 8. Germline V gene sequence: CDR1 SGHVS, CDR2 FQNEAQ. The CDR3 sequence: CASSLAAAGGRSGNTIYF. The CDR3 DNA sequence: TGTGCCAGCAGCTTAGCCGCGGCAGGGGGGCGCTCTGGAAACACCATATATTTT.

The chain couples TRBV2 to TRBJ1-1, with D perhaps matching TRBD1 (6 bases). Looked up from germline, CDR1 is SNHLY and CDR2 is FYNNEI. The CDR3 totals 15 residues. The germline V and J ends were trimmed by 6 bases and 0 bases, with 14 bases remaining between them. The CDR3 loop reads CASRATGYMNTEAFF. The CDR3 bases are TGTGCCAGCAGGGCTACAGGGTACATGAACACTGAAGCTTTCTTT. Complete variable domain (other parts from reference TRBV2 and TRBJ1-1): EPEVTQTPSHQVTQMGQEVILRCVPISNHLYFYWYRQILGQKVEFLVSFYNNEISEKSEIFDDQFSVERPDGSNFTLKIRSTKLEDSAMYFCASRATGYMNTEAFFGQGTRLTVV.